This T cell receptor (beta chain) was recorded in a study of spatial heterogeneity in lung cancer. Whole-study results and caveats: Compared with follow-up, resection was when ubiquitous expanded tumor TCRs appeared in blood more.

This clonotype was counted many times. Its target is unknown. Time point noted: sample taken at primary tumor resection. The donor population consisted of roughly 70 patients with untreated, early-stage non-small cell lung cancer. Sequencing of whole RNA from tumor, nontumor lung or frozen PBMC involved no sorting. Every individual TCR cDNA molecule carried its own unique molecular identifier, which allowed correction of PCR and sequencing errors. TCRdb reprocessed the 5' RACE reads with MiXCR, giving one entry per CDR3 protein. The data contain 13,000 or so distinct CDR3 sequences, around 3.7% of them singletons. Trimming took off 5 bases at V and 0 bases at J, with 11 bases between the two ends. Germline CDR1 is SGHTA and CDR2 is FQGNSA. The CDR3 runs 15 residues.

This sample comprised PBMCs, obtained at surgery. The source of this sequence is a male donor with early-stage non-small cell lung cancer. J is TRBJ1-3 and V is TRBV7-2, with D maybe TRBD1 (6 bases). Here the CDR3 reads CASSPDRNSGNTIYF. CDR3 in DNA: TGTGCCAGCAGCCCCGACAGGAACTCTGGAAACACCATATATTTT.